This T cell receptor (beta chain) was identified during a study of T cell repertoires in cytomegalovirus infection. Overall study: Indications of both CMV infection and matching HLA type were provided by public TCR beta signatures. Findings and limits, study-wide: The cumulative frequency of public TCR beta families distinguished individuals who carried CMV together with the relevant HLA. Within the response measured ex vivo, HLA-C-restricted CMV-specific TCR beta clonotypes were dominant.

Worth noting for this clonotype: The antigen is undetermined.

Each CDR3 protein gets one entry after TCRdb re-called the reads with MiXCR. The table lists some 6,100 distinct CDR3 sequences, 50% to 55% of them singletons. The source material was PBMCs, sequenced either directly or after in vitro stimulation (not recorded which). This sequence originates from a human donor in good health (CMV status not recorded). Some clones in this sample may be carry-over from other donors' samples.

The DNA of the CDR3 is TGTGCCAGCAGCAGGGGACATAGGAATCAGCCCCAGCATTTT. Translating it yields CASSRGHRNQPQHF. The J gene is TRBJ1-5, the V gene TRBV6-5, with D maybe TRBD1 (6 bases). The CDR3 is 14 residues long. CDR1 is MNHEY, CDR2 SVGAGI, per germline. Trimming removed 6 bases at V and 4 bases at J, with 13 bases between.